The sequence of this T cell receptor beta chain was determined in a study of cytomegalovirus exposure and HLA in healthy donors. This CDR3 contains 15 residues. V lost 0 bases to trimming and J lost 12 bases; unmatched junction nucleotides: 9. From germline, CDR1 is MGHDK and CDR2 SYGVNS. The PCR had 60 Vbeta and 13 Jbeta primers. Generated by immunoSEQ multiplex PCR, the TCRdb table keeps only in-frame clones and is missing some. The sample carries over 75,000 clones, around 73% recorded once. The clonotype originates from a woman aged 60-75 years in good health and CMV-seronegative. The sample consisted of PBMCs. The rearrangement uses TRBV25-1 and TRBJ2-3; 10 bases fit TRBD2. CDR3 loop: CASSEYFPTSGHQYF. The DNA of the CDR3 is TGTGCCAGCAGTGAATATTTCCCGACTAGCGGGCACCAGTATTTT.